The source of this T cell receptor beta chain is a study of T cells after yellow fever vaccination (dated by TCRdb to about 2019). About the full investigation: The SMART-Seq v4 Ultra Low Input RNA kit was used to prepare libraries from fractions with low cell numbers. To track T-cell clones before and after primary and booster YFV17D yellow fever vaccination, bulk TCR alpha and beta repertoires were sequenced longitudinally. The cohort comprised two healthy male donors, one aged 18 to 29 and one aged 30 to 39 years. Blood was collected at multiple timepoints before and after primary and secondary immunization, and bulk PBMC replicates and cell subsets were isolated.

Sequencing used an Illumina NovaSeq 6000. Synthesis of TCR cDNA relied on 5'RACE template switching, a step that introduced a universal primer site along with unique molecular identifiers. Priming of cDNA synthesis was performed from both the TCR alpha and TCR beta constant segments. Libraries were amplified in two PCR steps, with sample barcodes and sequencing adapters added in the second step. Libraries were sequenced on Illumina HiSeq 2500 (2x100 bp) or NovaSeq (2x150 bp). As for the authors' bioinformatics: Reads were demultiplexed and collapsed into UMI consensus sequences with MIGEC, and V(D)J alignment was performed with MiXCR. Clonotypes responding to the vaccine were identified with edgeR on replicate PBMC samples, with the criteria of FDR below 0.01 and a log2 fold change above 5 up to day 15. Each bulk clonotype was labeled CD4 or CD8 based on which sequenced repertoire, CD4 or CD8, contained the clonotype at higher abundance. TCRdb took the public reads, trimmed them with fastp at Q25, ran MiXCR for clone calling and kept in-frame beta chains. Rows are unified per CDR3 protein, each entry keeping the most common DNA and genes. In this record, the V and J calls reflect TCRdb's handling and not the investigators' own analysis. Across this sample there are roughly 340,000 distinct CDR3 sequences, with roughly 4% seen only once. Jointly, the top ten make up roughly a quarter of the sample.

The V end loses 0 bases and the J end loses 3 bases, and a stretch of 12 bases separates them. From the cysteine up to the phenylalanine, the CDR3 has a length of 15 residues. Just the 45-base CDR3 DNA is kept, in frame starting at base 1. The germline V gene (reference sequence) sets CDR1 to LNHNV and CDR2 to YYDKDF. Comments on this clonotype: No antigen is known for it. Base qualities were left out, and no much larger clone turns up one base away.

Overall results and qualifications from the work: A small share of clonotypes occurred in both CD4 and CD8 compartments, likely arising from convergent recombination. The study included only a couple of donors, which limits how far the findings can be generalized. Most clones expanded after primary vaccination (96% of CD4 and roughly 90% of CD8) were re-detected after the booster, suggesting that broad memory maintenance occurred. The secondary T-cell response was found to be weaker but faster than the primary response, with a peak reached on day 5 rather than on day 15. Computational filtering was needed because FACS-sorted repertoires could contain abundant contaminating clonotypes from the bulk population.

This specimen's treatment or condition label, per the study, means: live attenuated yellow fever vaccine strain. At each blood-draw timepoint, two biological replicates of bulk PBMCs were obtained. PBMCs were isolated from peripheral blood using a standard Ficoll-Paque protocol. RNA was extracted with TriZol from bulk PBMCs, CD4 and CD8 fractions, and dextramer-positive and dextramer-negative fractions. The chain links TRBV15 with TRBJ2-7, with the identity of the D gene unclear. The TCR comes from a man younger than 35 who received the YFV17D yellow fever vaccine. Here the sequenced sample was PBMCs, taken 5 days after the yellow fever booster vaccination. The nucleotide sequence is TGTGCCACCAGCAGAGATCCCCGGACCGACTACGAGCAGTACTTC. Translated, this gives CATSRDPRTDYEQYF.